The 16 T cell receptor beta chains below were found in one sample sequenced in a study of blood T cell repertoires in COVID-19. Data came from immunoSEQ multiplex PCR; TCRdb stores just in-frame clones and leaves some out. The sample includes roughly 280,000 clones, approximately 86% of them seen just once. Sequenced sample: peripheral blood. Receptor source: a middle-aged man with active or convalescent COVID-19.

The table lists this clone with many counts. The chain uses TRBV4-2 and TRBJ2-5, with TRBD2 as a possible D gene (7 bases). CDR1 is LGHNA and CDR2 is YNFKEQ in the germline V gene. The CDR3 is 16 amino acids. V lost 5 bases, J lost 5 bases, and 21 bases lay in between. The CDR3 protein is CASSAGDGGGHETQYF. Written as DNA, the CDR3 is TGTGCCAGCAGCGCTGGGGATGGGGGGGGCCACGAGACCCAGTACTTC.

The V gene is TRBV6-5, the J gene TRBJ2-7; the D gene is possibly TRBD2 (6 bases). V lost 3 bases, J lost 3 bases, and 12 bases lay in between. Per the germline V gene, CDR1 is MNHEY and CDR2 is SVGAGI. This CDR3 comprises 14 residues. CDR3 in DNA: TGTGCCAGCAGTTATAGGGACGGGGGCTACGAGCAGTACTTC. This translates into CASSYRDGGYEQYF.

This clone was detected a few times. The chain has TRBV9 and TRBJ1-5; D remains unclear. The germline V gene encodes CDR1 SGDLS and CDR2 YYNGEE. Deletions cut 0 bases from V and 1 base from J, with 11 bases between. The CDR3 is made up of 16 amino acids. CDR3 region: CASSVEGGRSNQPQHF. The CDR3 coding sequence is TGTGCCAGCAGCGTAGAGGGAGGGCGCAGCAATCAGCCCCAGCATTTT.

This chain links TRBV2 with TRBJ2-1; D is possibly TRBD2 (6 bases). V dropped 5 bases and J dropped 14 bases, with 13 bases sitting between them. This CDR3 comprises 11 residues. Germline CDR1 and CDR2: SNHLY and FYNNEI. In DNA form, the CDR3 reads TGTGCCAGCAGTTTTCGCGGGATAGAGTTCTTC. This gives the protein CASSFRGIEFF.

This CDR3 is CASSLPGTGDSPLHF. The DNA for the CDR3 is TGTGCCAGCAGCTTACCTGGGACAGGGGATTCACCCCTCCACTTT. The gene calls are TRBV7-2 and TRBJ1-6; 10 bases are a match to TRBD1. V shed 2 bases, J shed 8 bases, and the junction held 3 bases outside the gene matches. The CDR3 consists of 15 residues. The germline V gene has CDR1 SGHTA and CDR2 FQGNSA.

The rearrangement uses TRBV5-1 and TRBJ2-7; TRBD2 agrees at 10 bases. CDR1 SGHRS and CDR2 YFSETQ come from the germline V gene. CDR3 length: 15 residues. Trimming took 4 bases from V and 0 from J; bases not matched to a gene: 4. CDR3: CASSPGLASSYEQYF. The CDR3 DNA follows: TGCGCCAGCAGCCCGGGACTAGCGTCCTCCTACGAGCAGTACTTC.

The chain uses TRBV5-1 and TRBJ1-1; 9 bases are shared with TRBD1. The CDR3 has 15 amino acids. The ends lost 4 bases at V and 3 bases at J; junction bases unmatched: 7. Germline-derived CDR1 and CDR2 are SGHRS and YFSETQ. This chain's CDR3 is CASSPQGAGDTEAFF. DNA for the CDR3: TGCGCCAGCAGCCCACAGGGGGCCGGGGACACTGAAGCTTTCTTT. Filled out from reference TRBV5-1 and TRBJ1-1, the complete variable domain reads KAGVTQTPRYLIKTRGQQVTLSCSPISGHRSVSWYQQTPGQGLQFLFEYFSETQRNKGNFPGRFSGRQFSNSRSEMNVSTLELGDSALYLCASSPQGAGDTEAFFGQGTRLTVV.

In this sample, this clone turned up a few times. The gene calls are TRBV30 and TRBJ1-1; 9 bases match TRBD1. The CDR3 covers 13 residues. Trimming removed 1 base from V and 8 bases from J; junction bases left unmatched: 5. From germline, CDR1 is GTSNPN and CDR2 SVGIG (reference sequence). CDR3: CAWSDGQGLEAFF. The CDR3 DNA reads TGTGCCTGGAGTGACGGACAGGGGTTGGAAGCTTTCTTT.

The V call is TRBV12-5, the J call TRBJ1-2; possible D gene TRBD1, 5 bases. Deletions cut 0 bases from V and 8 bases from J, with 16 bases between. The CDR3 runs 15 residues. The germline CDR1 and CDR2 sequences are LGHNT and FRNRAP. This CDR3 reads CASGLVPAGSDGYTF. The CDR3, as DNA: TGTGCTAGTGGTTTGGTACCCGCAGGGTCGGACGGCTACACCTTC.

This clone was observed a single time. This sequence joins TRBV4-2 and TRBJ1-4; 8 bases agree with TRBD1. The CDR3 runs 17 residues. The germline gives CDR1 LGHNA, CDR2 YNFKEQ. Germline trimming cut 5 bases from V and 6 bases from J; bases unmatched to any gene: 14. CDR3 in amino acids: CASSAGGPGTGDEKLFF. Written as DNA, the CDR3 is TGTGCCAGCAGCGCAGGGGGGCCCGGGACAGGTGATGAAAAACTGTTTTTT.

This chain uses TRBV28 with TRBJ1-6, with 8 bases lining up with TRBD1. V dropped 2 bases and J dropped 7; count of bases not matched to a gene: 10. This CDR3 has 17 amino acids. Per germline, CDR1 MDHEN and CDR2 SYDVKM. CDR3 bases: TGTGCCAGCAGTTTAGGGGGGCAGGGGGCGAACAATTCACCCCTCCACTTT. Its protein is CASSLGGQGANNSPLHF.

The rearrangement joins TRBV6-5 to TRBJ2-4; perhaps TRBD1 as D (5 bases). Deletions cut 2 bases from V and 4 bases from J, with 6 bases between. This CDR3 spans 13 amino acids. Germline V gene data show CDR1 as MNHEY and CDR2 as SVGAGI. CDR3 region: CASSYQGKNIQYF. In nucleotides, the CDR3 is TGTGCCAGCAGTTACCAGGGAAAAAACATTCAGTACTTC.

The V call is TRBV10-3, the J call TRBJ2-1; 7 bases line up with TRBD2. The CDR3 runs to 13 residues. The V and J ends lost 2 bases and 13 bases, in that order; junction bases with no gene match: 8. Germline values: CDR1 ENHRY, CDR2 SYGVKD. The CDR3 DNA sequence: TGTGCCATCAGTGAGAACGGACTAGTCGGTCAGTTCTTC. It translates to CAISENGLVGQFF.

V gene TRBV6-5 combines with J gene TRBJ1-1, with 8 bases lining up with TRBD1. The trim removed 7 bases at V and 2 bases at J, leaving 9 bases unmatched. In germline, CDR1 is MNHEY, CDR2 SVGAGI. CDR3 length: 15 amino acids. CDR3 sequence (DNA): TGTGCCAGCACCAACCAGGACAGGGTTAACACTGAAGCTTTCTTT. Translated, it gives CASTNQDRVNTEAFF.

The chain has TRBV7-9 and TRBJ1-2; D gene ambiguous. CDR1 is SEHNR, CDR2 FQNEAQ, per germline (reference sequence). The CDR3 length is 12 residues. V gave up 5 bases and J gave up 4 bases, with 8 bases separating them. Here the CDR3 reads CASSPSIYGYTF. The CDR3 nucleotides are TGTGCCAGCAGCCCCTCTATCTATGGCTACACCTTC.

The DNA of the CDR3 is TGTGCCAGCAGCGTAGCCCCGGGACAGGGAAATTCACCCCTCCACTTT. This sequence encodes CASSVAPGQGNSPLHF. The rearrangement joins TRBV9 to TRBJ1-6, with 9 bases fitting TRBD1. The CDR3 has 16 residues. V gave up 0 bases and J gave up 7 bases; unmatched junction bases: 5. Germline CDR1 is SGDLS and CDR2 is YYNGEE.